Following are 9 T cell receptor beta chains from one sample sequenced in a study of CD8 T cells in Susac syndrome. The RNA, about 0.45 to 1 ug, was put through reverse transcription using random hexamers. TCRdb redid the calling of the immunoSEQ multiplex PCR reads with MiXCR, one entry per CDR3 protein. The sample carries 80,000 to 90,000 distinct CDR3 sequences, just under 95% recorded once. The sample was CD8+ T cells from PBMCs. The receptors here all came from a human donor in good health.

CDR3 in amino acids: CASSTPDGEEYEQYF. In DNA, the CDR3 is TGTGCCAGCAGCACCCCGGACGGAGAGGAGTACGAGCAGTACTTC. The chain links TRBV21-1 to TRBJ2-7; TRBD1, the D gene given by the table, was not confirmed from the DNA. TRBV21-1 is termed a pseudogene. The CDR3 is 15 amino acids.

This clonotype was recorded only once. This chain connects TRBV2 to TRBJ1-4; 9 bases agree with TRBD1. With V trimmed by 4 bases and J by 8 bases, 5 bases remained unmatched. CDR3 length: 14 residues. CDR1 is SNHLY and CDR2 is FYNNEI in the germline V gene. CDR3 region: CASSGTGVGEKLFF. CDR3 DNA sequence: TGTGCCAGCAGTGGGACAGGGGTCGGAGAAAAACTGTTTTTT.

The rearrangement joins TRBV9 to TRBJ1-6; D remains unclear. Trimming cost V 4 bases and J 13 bases, with 15 bases left between them. Looked up from germline, CDR1 is SGDLS and CDR2 is YYNGEE. CDR3 length: 13 residues. This CDR3 reads CASSPNMVRPLHF. The CDR3, as DNA: TGTGCCAGCAGCCCGAACATGGTTAGGCCCCTCCACTTT.

The rearrangement links TRBV7-8 to TRBJ2-5, with D possibly being TRBD2 (6 bases). V dropped 5 bases and J dropped 3 bases, with 22 bases sitting between them. CDR1 is SGHVS and CDR2 is FQNEAQ in the germline V gene. This CDR3 has 17 residues. The CDR3 nucleotides read TGTGCCAGCAGCCCAACTAGCCGGGACTGGGTGGAAGAGACCCAGTACTTC. Translated: CASSPTSRDWVEETQYF.

The chain carries TRBV4-2 and TRBJ2-1; the D gene is possibly TRBD2 (6 bases). The germline V and J ends were trimmed by 4 bases and 8 bases, with 15 bases remaining between them. Germline values: CDR1 LGHNA, CDR2 YNFKEQ. This CDR3 region has 14 residues. For the CDR3, the DNA is TGTGCCAGCAGCCCGGGACTGAATAGTGATGAGCAGTTCTTC. Its protein is CASSPGLNSDEQFF.

This clonotype was seen once. In DNA form, the CDR3 reads TGCAGCGTGAGTTACTCCGGGACAGGTATTTACGAGCAGTACTTC. It translates to CSVSYSGTGIYEQYF. The V call is TRBV29-1, the J call TRBJ2-7, with 8 bases matching TRBD1. With 6 bases clipped from V and 4 bases from J, the junction kept 14 bases outside the gene matches. CDR1 and CDR2 from the germline V gene are SQVTM and ANQGSEA. This CDR3 comprises 15 residues.

The chain carries TRBV5-6 and TRBJ2-5, with TRBD2 matching over 11 bases. V lost 2 bases to trimming and J lost 5 bases; unmatched junction nucleotides: 5. Germline V CDR1 and CDR2: SGHDT, YYEEEE. This CDR3 has 15 residues. Written as DNA, the CDR3 is TGTGCCAGCAGCTTCCTAGCGGGGGGTTATGAGACCCAGTACTTC. Protein product: CASSFLAGGYETQYF. The variable domain in full, completed from reference TRBV5-6 and TRBJ2-5, reads DAGVTQSPTHLIKTRGQQVTLRCSPKSGHDTVSWYQQALGQGPQFIFQYYEEEERQRGNFPDRFSGHQFPNYSSELNVNALLLGDSALYLCASSFLAGGYETQYFGPGTRLLVL.

V is TRBV4-1 and J is TRBJ2-1, with unresolved D. CDR1 and CDR2 from the germline V gene are MGHRA and YSYEKL. Trimming pared 0 bases from V and 9 bases from J, leaving 12 bases between. There are 14 residues in the CDR3. The CDR3 loop is CASSQEILGREQFF. CDR3 coding DNA: TGCGCCAGCAGCCAAGAGATTTTGGGTCGTGAGCAGTTCTTC.

This chain links TRBV9 with TRBJ2-7; D is possibly TRBD1 (7 bases). Germline lookup yields CDR1 SGDLS and CDR2 YYNGEE. The CDR3 runs to 12 residues. Trimming left V 4 bases short and J 6 bases short, with 11 bases between. The CDR3 loop is CASSPGGPEQYF. CDR3 nucleotides: TGTGCCAGCAGCCCAGGGGGGCCCGAGCAGTACTTC.